The present entry profiles one T cell receptor beta chain with its context. Its antigen is not identified. Germline CDR1 reads MNHNS; CDR2 reads SASEGT. This CDR3 spans 15 amino acids. V shed 3 bases, J shed 1 base, and the junction held 2 bases outside the gene matches. TCRdb re-derived calls from the reads in MiXCR, one entry per CDR3 protein. The repertoire has under 450,000 distinct CDR3 sequences, about 35% of them found once; the top ten carry approximately 13%. This record comes from a study of T cell repertoires in cytomegalovirus infection. Study as a whole: Used in the study were CMV epitopes, some recently identified and HLA-C-restricted, others well-studied and HLA-B-restricted. CMV infection together with matching HLA type was indicated by public TCR beta signatures. Findings and limits, study-wide: Carriage of CMV together with the relevant HLA was identifiable through cumulative public TCR beta family frequency. Clonotype analysis showed dominance of the ex vivo response by HLA-C-restricted CMV-specific TCR beta clonotypes.

This specimen consisted of cultured PBMCs, obtained from culture after CMV antigen stimulation. This TCR was recovered from a human donor in good health (CMV status not recorded). Some clones in this sample may be carry-over from other donors' samples. The V gene is TRBV6-1, the J gene TRBJ2-2; 7 positions agree with TRBD1. CDR3 protein: CASSDRQGNTGELFF. The CDR3 DNA follows: TGTGCCAGCAGTGATCGACAGGGGAACACCGGGGAGCTGTTTTTT.